This passage covers 18 T cell receptor beta chains from one sample sequenced in a study of T-cell reconstitution after alpha-beta-depleted transplantation in children. Unique molecular identifiers featured in how the TCRbeta library was prepared. TCRdb passed the PCR reads through MiXCR, listing each CDR3 protein once. Here the sample spans approximately 350,000 distinct CDR3 sequences, approximately 12% being singletons. The sequencing here drew on PBMCs, taken from the stem cell graft. The receptors were sampled from a human donor who donated a stem cell graft to a child with Fanconi anemia.

The rearrangement uses TRBV20-1 and TRBJ2-2, with 9 nucleotides matching TRBD1. This CDR3 comprises 14 residues. V lost 6 bases to trimming and J lost 5 bases; unmatched junction nucleotides: 7. Looked up from germline, CDR1 is DFQATT and CDR2 is SNEGSKA (reference sequence). The CDR3 reads CSASPGTGTGELFF. The DNA of the CDR3 is TGCAGTGCCAGTCCCGGGACAGGGACCGGGGAGCTGTTTTTT.

This chain uses TRBV20-1 with TRBJ1-5, with 11 nucleotides matching TRBD1. Unmatched junction bases numbered 6, after V lost 0 bases and J lost 5 bases. Per germline, CDR1 DFQATT and CDR2 SNEGSKA (reference sequence). The CDR3 has 16 residues. CDR3 in amino acids: CSARDLGGQGDQPQHF. CDR3 nucleotides: TGCAGTGCTAGAGATCTTGGGGGACAGGGGGATCAGCCCCAGCATTTT.

The chain recombines TRBV29-1 with TRBJ2-7; D unclear. Trimming shortened V by 4 bases and J by 5 bases, and 12 bases separated the two germline ends. The length of the CDR3 is 12 residues. Germline V CDR1 and CDR2: SQVTM, ANQGSEA. The CDR3, as DNA: TGCAGCGTTGCTACTGTGGGCCACGAGCAGTACTTC. Amino acid sequence: CSVATVGHEQYF.

The chain is built from TRBV2 and TRBJ2-7; maybe TRBD2 (7 bases). The germline gives CDR1 SNHLY, CDR2 FYNNEI. V was pared by 6 bases and J by 3 bases, with 15 bases between. CDR3 length: 14 amino acids. The CDR3 sequence is CASSAGAKGYEQYF. In DNA, the CDR3 is TGTGCCAGCAGCGCGGGGGCTAAGGGCTACGAGCAGTACTTC.

The J gene is TRBJ1-1, the V gene TRBV5-1; D may be TRBD1 (5 bases). This CDR3 has 16 residues. Trimming left V 0 bases short and J 0 bases short, with 12 bases between. Germline CDR1 is SGHRS and CDR2 is YFSETQ. The CDR3 is CASSLAQALMNTEAFF. The CDR3 nucleotides are TGCGCCAGCAGCTTGGCACAGGCCCTCATGAACACTGAAGCTTTCTTT.

At least ten counts were recorded for this clonotype. This chain links TRBV4-3 with TRBJ2-5; D may correspond to TRBD1 or TRBD2 (5 bases each). Germline values: CDR1 LGHNA, CDR2 YSLEER. Trimming stripped 4 bases from V and 5 bases from J, with 17 bases between. This CDR3 has 15 amino acids. The CDR3 is CASSPGSGLKETQYF. The CDR3 DNA follows: TGCGCCAGCAGCCCTGGATCGGGGCTCAAGGAGACCCAGTACTTC.

This clonotype was detected many times. V is TRBV9 and J is TRBJ2-1; TRBD1 might be the D (6 bases). The CDR3 sequence is 15 residues long. The germline CDR1 and CDR2 sequences are SGDLS and YYNGEE. V was shortened by 3 bases and J by 0 bases, with 10 bases between the two germline ends. The CDR3: CASSAGQSSYNEQFF. The DNA of the CDR3 is TGTGCCAGCAGCGCTGGACAGAGCTCCTACAATGAGCAGTTCTTC.

The CDR3 nucleotides read TGTGCCAGCAGCTTAATGGGGGGGCACGAGACCCAGTACTTC. Protein product: CASSLMGGHETQYF. The chain links TRBV7-2 to TRBJ2-5; D may be TRBD2 (7 bases). Deletions cut 2 bases from V and 5 bases from J, with 12 bases between. The germline gives CDR1 SGHTA, CDR2 FQGNSA. The CDR3 length is 14 residues.

The table lists this clonotype with a few counts. The V gene is TRBV2, the J gene TRBJ2-3; TRBD1 agrees at 9 bases. The CDR3 runs to 15 residues. J gave up 1 base and V 7 bases, and 6 bases lay outside the gene matches. Germline values: CDR1 SNHLY, CDR2 FYNNEI. The DNA of the CDR3 is TGTGCCAGCAAGTTACAGGGGGCTGGCACAGATACGCAGTATTTT. This encodes CASKLQGAGTDTQYF.

This clonotype was found a few times. V and J are TRBV5-1 and TRBJ1-2; 7 bases match TRBD1. Germline assignment: CDR1 SGHRS and CDR2 YFSETQ. Germline trimming cut 5 bases from V and 9 bases from J; bases unmatched to any gene: 10. The CDR3 length is 13 residues. CDR3 region: CASSSEGAASYTF. DNA of the CDR3: TGCGCCAGCAGTAGCGAGGGGGCAGCGAGCTACACCTTC. Complete variable domain (other parts from reference TRBV5-1 and TRBJ1-2): KAGVTQTPRYLIKTRGQQVTLSCSPISGHRSVSWYQQTPGQGLQFLFEYFSETQRNKGNFPGRFSGRQFSNSRSEMNVSTLELGDSALYLCASSSEGAASYTFGSGTRLTVV.

V usage is TRBV5-1 and J usage is TRBJ2-2, with D possibly TRBD2 on 6 matching bases. Germline V gene data show CDR1 as SGHRS and CDR2 as YFSETQ. Trimming pared 3 bases from V and 6 bases from J, leaving 12 bases between. CDR3 length equals 14 residues. The CDR3 reads CASSWGVASGELFF. The CDR3 bases are TGCGCCAGCAGCTGGGGGGTAGCCTCCGGGGAGCTGTTTTTT.

The rearrangement joins TRBV5-6 to TRBJ2-3; D is uncertain. V lost 1 base and J 2 bases, leaving 11 bases between the germline ends. The germline gives CDR1 SGHDT, CDR2 YYEEEE. This CDR3 region has 15 residues. CDR3 in amino acids: CASSLTPAPTDTQYF. CDR3 in DNA: TGTGCCAGCAGCTTGACTCCCGCCCCCACAGATACGCAGTATTTT.

V usage is TRBV12-3 or TRBV12-4 and J usage is TRBJ2-6; 7 positions match TRBD1. After removal of 5 bases from V and 4 bases from J, the junction contained 8 bases not matched to a gene. The CDR3 is 16 amino acids. CDR3 residues: CASSPPTGVGANVLTF. CDR3 in DNA: TGTGCCAGCAGTCCCCCTACAGGGGTCGGGGCCAACGTCCTGACTTTC.

This clonotype was recorded a few times. The J gene is TRBJ2-3, the V gene TRBV12-3 or TRBV12-4; possibly TRBD1 for D (6 bases). There are 14 residues in the CDR3. V lost 3 bases, J lost 5 bases, and 12 bases lay in between. The CDR3 region is CASSLMGARDTQYF. CDR3 nucleotide sequence: TGTGCCAGCAGTTTGATGGGGGCCAGAGATACGCAGTATTTT.

This clonotype was seen a few times. J is TRBJ2-2 and V is TRBV5-5; D is ambiguous. CDR1 and CDR2 (germline): SGHKS, YYEKEE (reference sequence). This CDR3 is 14 amino acids long. V was clipped by 1 base and J by 5 bases, with 9 bases between them. The CDR3 reads CASSLLLRTGELFF. In DNA form, the CDR3 reads TGTGCCAGCAGCTTGCTCCTGAGGACCGGGGAGCTGTTTTTT.

This clonotype has just a few counts. This rearrangement joins TRBV4-3 to TRBJ2-1; a possible D gene is TRBD2 (6 bases). This CDR3 is 19 amino acids long. Germline V gene lookup returns CDR1 LGHNA and CDR2 YSLEER. V was cut by 0 bases and J by 4 bases, with 22 bases left in between. The CDR3 reads CASSQDQGAEAGTYNEQFF. The CDR3 DNA sequence: TGCGCCAGCAGCCAAGATCAGGGAGCAGAAGCGGGTACATACAATGAGCAGTTCTTC.

This clonotype came up a few times. The chain combines TRBV4-2 with TRBJ2-2; 9 bases fit TRBD2. In germline, CDR1 is LGHNA, CDR2 YNFKEQ. This CDR3 region has 16 residues. The V gene end was trimmed by 0 bases and the J gene end by 7 bases; junction bases not matched to a gene: 6. CDR3 in amino acids: CASSQDGGGEVGELFF. Here the CDR3 DNA reads TGTGCCAGCAGCCAAGACGGCGGGGGGGAGGTCGGGGAGCTGTTTTTT.

This chain joins TRBV10-2 and TRBJ1-1, with no clear D. Trimming stripped 0 bases from V and 5 bases from J, with 13 bases between. The CDR3 loop spans 15 amino acids. The germline CDR1 and CDR2 sequences are WSHSY and SAAADI. CDR3 in amino acids: CASSESRGKVTEAFF. CDR3 coding DNA: TGCGCCAGCAGTGAGTCCCGAGGGAAGGTGACTGAAGCTTTCTTT.